This T cell receptor beta chain was retrieved from a study of blood T cell repertoires in COVID-19. The method was immunoSEQ multiplex PCR; TCRdb's version includes in-frame clones alone and lacks a portion of them. This sample has about 170,000 clones, with 65% to 80% found just once. V shed 1 base and J shed 3 bases, with 12 bases lying between them. The CDR3 is 15 residues long. CDR1 is KGHSH and CDR2 is LQKENI in the germline V gene. Source material: PBMCs or T cells enriched from blood (not recorded which). V gene TRBV18 combines with J gene TRBJ1-2, with a tentative D call TRBD1 (5 bases). The receptor was isolated from a woman aged 70-85 years in a cohort exposed to, infected with or recovered from COVID-19 (not recorded which). Written as DNA, the CDR3 is TGTGCCAGCTCACCACGTCAGGGTGTTTACTATGGCTACACCTTC. Translated, it gives CASSPRQGVYYGYTF.